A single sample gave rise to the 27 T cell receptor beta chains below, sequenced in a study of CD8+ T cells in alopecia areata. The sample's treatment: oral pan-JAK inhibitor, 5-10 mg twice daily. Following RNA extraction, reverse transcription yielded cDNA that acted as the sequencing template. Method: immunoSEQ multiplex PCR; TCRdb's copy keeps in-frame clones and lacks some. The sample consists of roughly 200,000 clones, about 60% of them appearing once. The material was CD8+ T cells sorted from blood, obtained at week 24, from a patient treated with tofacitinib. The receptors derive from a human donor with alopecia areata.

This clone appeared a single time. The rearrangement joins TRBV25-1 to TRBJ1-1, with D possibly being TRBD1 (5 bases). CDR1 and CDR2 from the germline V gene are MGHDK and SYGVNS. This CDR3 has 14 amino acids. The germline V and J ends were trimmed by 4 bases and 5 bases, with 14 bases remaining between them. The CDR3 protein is CASSALGGETEAFF. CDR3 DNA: TGTGCCAGCAGTGCCCTGGGGGGGGAGACTGAAGCTTTCTTT.

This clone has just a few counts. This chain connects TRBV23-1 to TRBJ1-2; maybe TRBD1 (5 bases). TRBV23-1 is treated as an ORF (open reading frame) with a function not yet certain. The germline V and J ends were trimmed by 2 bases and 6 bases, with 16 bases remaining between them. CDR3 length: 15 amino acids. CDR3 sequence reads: CASSQVTALFDGYTF. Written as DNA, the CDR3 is TGCGCCAGCAGTCAAGTGACAGCCTTATTTGATGGCTACACCTTC.

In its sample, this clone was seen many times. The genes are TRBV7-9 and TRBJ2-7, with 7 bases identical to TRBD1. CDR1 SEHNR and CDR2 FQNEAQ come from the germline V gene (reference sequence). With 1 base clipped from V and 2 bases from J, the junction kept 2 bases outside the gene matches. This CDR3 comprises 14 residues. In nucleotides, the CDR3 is TGTGCCAGCAGCTTAGACCAGGGGGCCTACGAGCAGTACTTC. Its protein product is CASSLDQGAYEQYF.

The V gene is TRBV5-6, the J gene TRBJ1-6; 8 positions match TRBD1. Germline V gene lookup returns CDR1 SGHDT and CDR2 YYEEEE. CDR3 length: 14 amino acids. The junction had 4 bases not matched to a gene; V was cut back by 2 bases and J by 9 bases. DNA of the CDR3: TGTGCCAGCAGCTTTGGACAGGGTGGTTCACCCCTCCACTTT. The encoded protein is CASSFGQGGSPLHF. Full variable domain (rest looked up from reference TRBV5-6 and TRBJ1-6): DAGVTQSPTHLIKTRGQQVTLRCSPKSGHDTVSWYQQALGQGPQFIFQYYEEEERQRGNFPDRFSGHQFPNYSSELNVNALLLGDSALYLCASSFGQGGSPLHFGNGTRLTVT.

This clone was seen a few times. The CDR3, as DNA: TGTGCCAGTACCCCAGGGGGCCGTCAAGAGACCCAGTACTTC. Protein product: CASTPGGRQETQYF. This chain links TRBV19 with TRBJ2-5; 8 bases map to TRBD1. This CDR3 comprises 14 residues. After removal of 7 bases from V and 2 bases from J, the junction contained 6 bases not matched to a gene. The germline V gene has CDR1 LNHDA and CDR2 SQIVND (reference sequence).

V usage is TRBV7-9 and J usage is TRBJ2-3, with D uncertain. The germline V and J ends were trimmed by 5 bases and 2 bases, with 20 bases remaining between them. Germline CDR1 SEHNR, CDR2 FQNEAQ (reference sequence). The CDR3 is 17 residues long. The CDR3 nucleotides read TGTGCCAGCAGCCCGGAATTTCACCATCCAAACACAGATACGCAGTATTTT. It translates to CASSPEFHHPNTDTQYF.

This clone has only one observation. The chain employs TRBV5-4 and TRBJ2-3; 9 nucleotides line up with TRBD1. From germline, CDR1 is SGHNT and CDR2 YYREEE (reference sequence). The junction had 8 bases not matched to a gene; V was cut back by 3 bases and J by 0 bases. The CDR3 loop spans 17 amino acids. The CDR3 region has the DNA TGTGCCAGCAGCTGGGGGACAGGGACTACTAGCACAGATACGCAGTATTTT. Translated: CASSWGTGTTSTDTQYF.

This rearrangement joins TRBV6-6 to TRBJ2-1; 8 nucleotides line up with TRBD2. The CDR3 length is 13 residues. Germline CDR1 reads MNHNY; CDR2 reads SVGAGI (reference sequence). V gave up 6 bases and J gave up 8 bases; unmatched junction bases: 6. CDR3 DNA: TGTGCCAGCAGCCACGGGGGGGTGGATGAGCAGTTCTTC. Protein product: CASSHGGVDEQFF.

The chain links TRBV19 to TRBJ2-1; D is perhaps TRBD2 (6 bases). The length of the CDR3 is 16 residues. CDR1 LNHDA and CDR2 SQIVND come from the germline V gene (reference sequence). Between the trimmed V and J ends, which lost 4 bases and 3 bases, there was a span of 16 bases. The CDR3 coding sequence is TGTGCCAGTAGTACCCTCGGGCGGACTAACTACAATGAGCAGTTCTTC. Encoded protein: CASSTLGRTNYNEQFF. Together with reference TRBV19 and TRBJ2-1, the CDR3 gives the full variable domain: DGGITQSPKYLFRKEGQNVTLSCEQNLNHDAMYWYRQDPGQGLRLIYYSQIVNDFQKGDIAEGYSVSREKKESFPLTVTSAQKNPTAFYLCASSTLGRTNYNEQFFGPGTRLTVL.

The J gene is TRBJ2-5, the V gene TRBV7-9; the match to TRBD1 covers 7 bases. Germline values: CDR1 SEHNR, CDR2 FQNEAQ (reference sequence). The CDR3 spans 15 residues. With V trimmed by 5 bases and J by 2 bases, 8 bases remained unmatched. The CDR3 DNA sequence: TGTGCCAGCAGCCACCGGGGACAGCTACAAGAGACCCAGTACTTC. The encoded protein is CASSHRGQLQETQYF.

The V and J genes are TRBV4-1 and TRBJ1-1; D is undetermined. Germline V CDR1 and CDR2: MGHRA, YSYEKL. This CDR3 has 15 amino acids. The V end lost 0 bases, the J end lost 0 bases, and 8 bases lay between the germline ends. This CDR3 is CASSQELAMNTEAFF. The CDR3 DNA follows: TGCGCCAGCAGCCAAGAGTTGGCCATGAACACTGAAGCTTTCTTT.

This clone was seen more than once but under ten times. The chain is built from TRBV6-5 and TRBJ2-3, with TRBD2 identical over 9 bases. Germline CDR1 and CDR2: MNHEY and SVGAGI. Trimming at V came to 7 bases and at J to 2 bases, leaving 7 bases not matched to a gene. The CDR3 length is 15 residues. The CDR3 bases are TGTGCCAGCACCCATAGACTAGCGGACACAGATACGCAGTATTTT. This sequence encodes CASTHRLADTDTQYF.

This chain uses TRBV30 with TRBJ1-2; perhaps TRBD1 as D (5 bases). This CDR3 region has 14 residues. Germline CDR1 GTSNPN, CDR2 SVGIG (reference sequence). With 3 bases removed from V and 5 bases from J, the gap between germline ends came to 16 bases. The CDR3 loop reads CAWRDETDVYGYTF. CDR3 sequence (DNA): TGTGCCTGGAGGGACGAGACAGACGTTTATGGCTACACCTTC.

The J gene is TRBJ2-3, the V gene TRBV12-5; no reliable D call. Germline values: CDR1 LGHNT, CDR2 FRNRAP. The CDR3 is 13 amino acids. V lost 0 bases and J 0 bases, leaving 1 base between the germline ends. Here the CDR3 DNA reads TGTGCTAGTGGTTTGGTAAGCACAGATACGCAGTATTTT. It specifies CASGLVSTDTQYF.

CDR3 protein: CASSYVGELFF. For the CDR3, the DNA is TGTGCCAGCAGTTACGTCGGGGAGCTGTTTTTT. V usage is TRBV6-5 and J usage is TRBJ2-2; no clear D. The CDR3 covers 11 residues. CDR1 and CDR2 (germline): MNHEY, SVGAGI. V was trimmed by 2 bases and J by 7 bases, leaving 2 bases between them.

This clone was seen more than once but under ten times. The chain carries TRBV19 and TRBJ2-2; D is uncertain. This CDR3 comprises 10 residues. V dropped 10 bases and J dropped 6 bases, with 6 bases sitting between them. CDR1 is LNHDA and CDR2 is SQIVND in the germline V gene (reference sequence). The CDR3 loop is CATLSGELFF. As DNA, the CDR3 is TGTGCCACCCTCTCCGGGGAGCTGTTTTTT.

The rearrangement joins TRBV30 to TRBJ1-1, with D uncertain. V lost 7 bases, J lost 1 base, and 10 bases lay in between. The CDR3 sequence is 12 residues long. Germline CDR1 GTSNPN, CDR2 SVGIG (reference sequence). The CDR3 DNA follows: TGTGCCTTATATTCCGGGAACACTGAAGCTTTCTTT. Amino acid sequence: CALYSGNTEAFF. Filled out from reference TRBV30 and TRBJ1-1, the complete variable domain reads SQTIHQWPATLVQPVGSPLSLECTVEGTSNPNLYWYRQAAGRGLQLLFYSVGIGQISSEVPQNLSASRPQDRQFILSSKKLLLSDSGFYLCALYSGNTEAFFGQGTRLTVV.

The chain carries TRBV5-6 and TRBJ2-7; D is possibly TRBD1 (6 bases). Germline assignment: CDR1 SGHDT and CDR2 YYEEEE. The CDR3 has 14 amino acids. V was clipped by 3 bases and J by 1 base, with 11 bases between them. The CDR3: CASSWGQTSYEQYF. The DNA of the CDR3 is TGTGCCAGCAGCTGGGGACAAACATCCTACGAGCAGTACTTC.

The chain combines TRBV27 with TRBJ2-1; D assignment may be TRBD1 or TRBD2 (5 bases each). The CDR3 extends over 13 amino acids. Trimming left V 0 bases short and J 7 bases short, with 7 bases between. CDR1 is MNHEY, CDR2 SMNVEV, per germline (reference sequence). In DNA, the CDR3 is TGTGCCAGCAGTTTATCTGGGGGTAATGAGCAGTTCTTC. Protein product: CASSLSGGNEQFF.

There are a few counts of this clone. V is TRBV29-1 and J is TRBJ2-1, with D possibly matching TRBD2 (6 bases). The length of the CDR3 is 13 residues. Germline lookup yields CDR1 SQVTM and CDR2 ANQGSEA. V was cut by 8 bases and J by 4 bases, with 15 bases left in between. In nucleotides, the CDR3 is TGCAGCAACCGGGACTTAAATTACAATGAGCAGTTCTTC. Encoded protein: CSNRDLNYNEQFF.

The CDR3 spells CASSFNQETQYF. DNA of the CDR3: TGTGCCAGCAGCTTCAACCAAGAGACCCAGTACTTC. The gene calls are TRBV5-4 and TRBJ2-5; D is uncertain. V was pared by 2 bases and J by 0 bases, with 2 bases between. The CDR3 has 12 residues. Germline loops: CDR1 SGHNT, CDR2 YYREEE (reference sequence).

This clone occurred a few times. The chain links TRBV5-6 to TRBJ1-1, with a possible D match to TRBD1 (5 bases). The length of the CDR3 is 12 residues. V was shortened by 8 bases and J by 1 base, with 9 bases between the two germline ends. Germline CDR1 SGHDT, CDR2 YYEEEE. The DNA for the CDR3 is TGTGCCAGTGGACACTCGAACACTGAAGCTTTCTTT. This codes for CASGHSNTEAFF.

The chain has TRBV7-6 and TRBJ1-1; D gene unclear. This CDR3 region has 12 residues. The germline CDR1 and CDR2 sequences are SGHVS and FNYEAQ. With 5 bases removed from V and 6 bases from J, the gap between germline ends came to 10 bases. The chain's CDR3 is CASSPLGAEAFF. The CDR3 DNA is TGTGCCAGCAGCCCCTTGGGTGCTGAAGCTTTCTTT.

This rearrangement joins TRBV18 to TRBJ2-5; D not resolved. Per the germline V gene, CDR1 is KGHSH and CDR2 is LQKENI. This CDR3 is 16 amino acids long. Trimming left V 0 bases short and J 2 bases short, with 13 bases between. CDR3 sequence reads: CASSPPWAWWQETQYF. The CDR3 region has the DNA TGTGCCAGCTCACCACCGTGGGCCTGGTGGCAAGAGACCCAGTACTTC.

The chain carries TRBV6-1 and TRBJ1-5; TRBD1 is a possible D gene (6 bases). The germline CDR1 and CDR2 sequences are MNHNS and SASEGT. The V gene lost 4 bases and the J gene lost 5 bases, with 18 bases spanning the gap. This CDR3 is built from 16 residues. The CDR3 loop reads CASSVSGGRPDQPQHF. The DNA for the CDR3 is TGTGCCAGCAGTGTTTCTGGGGGGCGCCCAGATCAGCCCCAGCATTTT.

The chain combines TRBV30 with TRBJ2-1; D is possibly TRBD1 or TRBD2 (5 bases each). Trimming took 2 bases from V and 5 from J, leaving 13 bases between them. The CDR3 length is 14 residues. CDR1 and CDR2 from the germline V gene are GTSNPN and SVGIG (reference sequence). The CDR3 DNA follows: TGTGCCTGGAGTCTCGGGACCAGCAACAATGAGCAGTTCTTC. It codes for CAWSLGTSNNEQFF.

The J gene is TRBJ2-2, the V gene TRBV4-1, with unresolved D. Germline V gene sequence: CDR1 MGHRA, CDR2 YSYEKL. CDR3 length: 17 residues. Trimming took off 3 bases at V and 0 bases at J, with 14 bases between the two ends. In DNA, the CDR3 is TGCGCCAGCAGCCACCCCATCCGTGGGCCGAACACCGGGGAGCTGTTTTTT. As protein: CASSHPIRGPNTGELFF.